This is a list of T cell receptor beta chains from one sample in a study of STAT3 mutations in large granular lymphocyte leukemia. Sequencing was performed with immunoSEQ multiplex PCR; in TCRdb, only in-frame clones are kept and a portion is missing. In the table there are 5,500 to 6,500 clones, more than 60% of which are singletons. The specimen sequenced was peripheral blood mononuclear cells. These TCRs come from a middle-aged man with T-cell large granular lymphocyte leukemia. Some clones in this sample may be carry-over from other donors' samples. Both conserved end residues are part of each CDR3. The D gene is left open where the match is weak. Expanded clones get a size class; other rows say once, few or many, or leave the size out.

len: 13
d_gene: -
j_gene: TRBJ2-7
abundance: once
v_gene: TRBV19
CDR3nt: TGTGCCAGTAGTATAGATGGGATCTACGAGCAGTACTTC
CDR3aa: CASSIDGIYEQYF

len: 16
d_gene: -
j_gene: TRBJ2-6
abundance: -
v_gene: TRBV18
CDR3nt: TGTGCCAGCTCACTCACAGGGACCTATGGGGCCAACGTCCTGACTTTC
CDR3aa: CASSLTGTYGANVLTF

len: 13
d_gene: -
j_gene: TRBJ1-2
abundance: few
v_gene: TRBV6-1
CDR3nt: TGTGCCAGCAGTGAGGGACTCCGGTTCGGCTACACCTTC
CDR3aa: CASSEGLRFGYTF

len: 15
d_gene: -
j_gene: TRBJ2-1
abundance: -
v_gene: TRBV9
CDR3nt: TGTGCCAGCAACTACGGGGGGCGCCTAGGGGATGAGCAGTTCTTC
CDR3aa: CASNYGGRLGDEQFF

len: 14
d_gene: -
j_gene: TRBJ2-6
abundance: -
v_gene: TRBV28
CDR3nt: TGTGCCACCATCTCGGGCTCTGGGGCCAACGTCCTGACTTTC
CDR3aa: CATISGSGANVLTF

len: 16
d_gene: -
j_gene: TRBJ2-6
abundance: -
v_gene: TRBV27
CDR3nt: TGTGCCAGCAGTTTATCGGGGGTCACTGGGGCCAACGTCCTGACTTTC
CDR3aa: CASSLSGVTGANVLTF

len: 15
d_gene: -
j_gene: TRBJ1-1
abundance: -
v_gene: TRBV29-1
CDR3nt: TGCAGCGTTTTAGTCCTAGCGGGAGTTCTTGCTGAAGCTTTCTTT
CDR3aa: CSVLVLAGVLAEAFF

len: 16
d_gene: -
j_gene: TRBJ2-6
abundance: -
v_gene: TRBV7-3
CDR3nt: TGTGCCAGCAGCTCCCAAGCGACAGGAAGCGTGAACGTCCTGACTTTC
CDR3aa: CASSSQATGSVNVLTF

len: 14
d_gene: -
j_gene: TRBJ2-2
abundance: -
v_gene: TRBV11-2
CDR3nt: TGTGCCAGCAGCTTAGCCGGGCCCTCGGGGGAGCTGTTTTTT
CDR3aa: CASSLAGPSGELFF

len: 14
d_gene: TRBD2
j_gene: TRBJ2-5
abundance: -
v_gene: TRBV11-2
CDR3nt: TGTGCCAGCAGCTCCGGGACTAGTGTGGAGACCCAGTACTTC
CDR3aa: CASSSGTSVETQYF

len: 16
d_gene: -
j_gene: TRBJ1-1
abundance: -
v_gene: TRBV7-6
CDR3nt: TGTGCCAGCAGCTTAGACCGGGGGCGCCGCGGCACTGAAGCTTTCTTT
CDR3aa: CASSLDRGRRGTEAFF

len: 15
d_gene: -
j_gene: TRBJ2-1
abundance: -
v_gene: TRBV6-5
CDR3nt: TGTGCCAGCAGTTGGGACGGGTCCTCCTACAATGAGCAGTTCTTC
CDR3aa: CASSWDGSSYNEQFF

len: 14
d_gene: TRBD1
j_gene: TRBJ2-7
abundance: -
v_gene: TRBV6-1
CDR3nt: TGTGCCAGCAGTCCCAGCTGGGACAGCTACGAGCAGTACTTC
CDR3aa: CASSPSWDSYEQYF

len: 16
d_gene: -
j_gene: TRBJ2-5
abundance: -
v_gene: TRBV5-1
CDR3nt: TGCGCCAGCAGCTTGGCCCTTGGGCAGGGGCAAGAGACCCAGTACTTC
CDR3aa: CASSLALGQGQETQYF

len: 20
d_gene: TRBD2
j_gene: TRBJ2-7
abundance: few
v_gene: TRBV5-5
CDR3nt: TGTGCCAGCAGCTTGGAGGCGACTGGGTTACTAGCGGGGAGCTCCTACGAGCAGTACTTC
CDR3aa: CASSLEATGLLAGSSYEQYF

len: 14
d_gene: -
j_gene: TRBJ2-1
abundance: -
v_gene: TRBV9
CDR3nt: TGTGCCAGCAGCGTATCCGTAGGGAACAATGAGCAGTTCTTC
CDR3aa: CASSVSVGNNEQFF

len: 13
d_gene: -
j_gene: TRBJ2-5
abundance: -
v_gene: TRBV7-2
CDR3nt: TGTGCCAGCAGCCCTGGAGCCCAAGAGACCCAGTACTTC
CDR3aa: CASSPGAQETQYF

len: 14
d_gene: -
j_gene: TRBJ2-7
abundance: -
v_gene: TRBV18
CDR3nt: TGTGCCAGCTCACCCAGCGGGCCTTCCTACGAGCAGTACTTC
CDR3aa: CASSPSGPSYEQYF

len: 15
d_gene: TRBD1
j_gene: TRBJ1-2
abundance: -
v_gene: TRBV7-9
CDR3nt: TGTGCCAGCAGCCCAAGCGACAGGGCGGTCTATGGCTACACCTTC
CDR3aa: CASSPSDRAVYGYTF

len: 19
d_gene: TRBD2
j_gene: TRBJ2-3
abundance: -
v_gene: TRBV18
CDR3nt: TGTGCCAGCTCACCCCTAACGAATTCCGCGGGAGGGCTTGTAGATACGCAGTATTTT
CDR3aa: CASSPLTNSAGGLVDTQYF

len: 15
d_gene: TRBD2
j_gene: TRBJ2-1
abundance: few
v_gene: TRBV7-3
CDR3nt: TGTGCCAGCAGCTTAGCGGGAGGGCCGCAGAATGAGCAGTTCTTC
CDR3aa: CASSLAGGPQNEQFF

len: 17
d_gene: -
j_gene: TRBJ1-2
abundance: -
v_gene: TRBV7-8
CDR3nt: TGTGCCAGCAGCTTAGATTGGTCGGTCCCTTCTAACTATGGCTACACCTTC
CDR3aa: CASSLDWSVPSNYGYTF

len: 15
d_gene: -
j_gene: TRBJ2-7
abundance: once
v_gene: TRBV10-3
CDR3nt: TGTGCCATCAGACAGGGCGGAACGGGATTCTACGAGCAGTACTTC
CDR3aa: CAIRQGGTGFYEQYF

len: 17
d_gene: TRBD2
j_gene: TRBJ2-2
abundance: -
v_gene: TRBV28
CDR3nt: TGTGCCAGCAGGCCACCGGGACGACTAGCGGCGGCCGGGGAGCTGTTTTTT
CDR3aa: CASRPPGRLAAAGELFF

len: 13
d_gene: -
j_gene: TRBJ1-1
abundance: -
v_gene: TRBV12-5
CDR3nt: TGTGCTAGTGGCCCCGGCGGGAGCACTGAAGCTTTCTTT
CDR3aa: CASGPGGSTEAFF

len: 14
d_gene: -
j_gene: TRBJ2-7
abundance: few
v_gene: TRBV7-6
CDR3nt: TGTGCCAGCAGCCGTTTGGGGTGGGAGGACGAGCAGTACTTC
CDR3aa: CASSRLGWEDEQYF

len: 11
d_gene: -
j_gene: TRBJ2-1
abundance: -
v_gene: TRBV5-5
CDR3nt: TGTGCCAGCAGCTTCAGCCAGGAGCAGTTCTTC
CDR3aa: CASSFSQEQFF

len: 17
d_gene: -
j_gene: TRBJ2-3
abundance: -
v_gene: TRBV5-4
CDR3nt: TGTGCCAGCAGCCGCTACTCCGGGACGACCTCCACAGATACGCAGTATTTT
CDR3aa: CASSRYSGTTSTDTQYF

len: 15
d_gene: -
j_gene: TRBJ2-3
abundance: once
v_gene: TRBV5-4
CDR3nt: TGTGCCAGCAGCACCCAGGGGAGGGCGACAGATACGCAGTATTTT
CDR3aa: CASSTQGRATDTQYF

len: 16
d_gene: TRBD2
j_gene: TRBJ2-2
abundance: -
v_gene: TRBV9
CDR3nt: TGTGCCAGCAGCTGGGGTCGGGGGGGGAACACCGGGGAGCTGTTTTTT
CDR3aa: CASSWGRGGNTGELFF

len: 13
d_gene: -
j_gene: TRBJ1-1
abundance: -
v_gene: TRBV7-2
CDR3nt: TGTGCCAGCAGTAACAGGCTGAACACTGAAGCTTTCTTT
CDR3aa: CASSNRLNTEAFF

len: 14
d_gene: -
j_gene: TRBJ2-1
abundance: -
v_gene: TRBV19
CDR3nt: TGTGCCAGTACCCGTGGGTCACTAGCCAATGAGCAGTTCTTC
CDR3aa: CASTRGSLANEQFF

len: 14
d_gene: TRBD1
j_gene: TRBJ2-7
abundance: -
v_gene: TRBV9
CDR3nt: TGTGCCAGCAGCGAAACAGGGGTACCCTACGAGCAGTACTTC
CDR3aa: CASSETGVPYEQYF

len: 12
d_gene: TRBD1
j_gene: TRBJ1-5
abundance: -
v_gene: TRBV7-9
CDR3nt: TGTGCCACCGGGACAGATAATCAGCCCCAGCATTTT
CDR3aa: CATGTDNQPQHF

len: 15
d_gene: -
j_gene: TRBJ2-7
abundance: -
v_gene: TRBV28
CDR3nt: TGTGCCAGCAGTCCCCATCCAGCGGATGTCTACGAGCAGTACTTC
CDR3aa: CASSPHPADVYEQYF

len: 14
d_gene: -
j_gene: TRBJ2-5
abundance: -
v_gene: TRBV5-1
CDR3nt: TGCGCCAGCAGCCATGACAGCAACCAAGAGACCCAGTACTTC
CDR3aa: CASSHDSNQETQYF

len: 14
d_gene: -
j_gene: TRBJ1-1
abundance: -
v_gene: TRBV28
CDR3nt: TGTGCCAGCAGTACTCCCTACAGTCCCACTGAAGCTTTCTTT
CDR3aa: CASSTPYSPTEAFF

len: 15
d_gene: TRBD1
j_gene: TRBJ1-4
abundance: few
v_gene: TRBV6-5
CDR3nt: TGTGCCAGCAGTTACTTAGGACAGGCAGGTGAAAAACTGTTTTTT
CDR3aa: CASSYLGQAGEKLFF

len: 16
d_gene: TRBD2
j_gene: TRBJ2-3
abundance: -
v_gene: TRBV18
CDR3nt: TGTGCCAGCTTCCCCTTGACTAGCGGTAGCACAGATACGCAGTATTTT
CDR3aa: CASFPLTSGSTDTQYF

len: 15
d_gene: -
j_gene: TRBJ2-7
abundance: -
v_gene: TRBV5-1
CDR3nt: TGCGCCAGCAGCTCCCTAGAGGGGCTCCTTGGGGAGCAGTACTTC
CDR3aa: CASSSLEGLLGEQYF

len: 14
d_gene: -
j_gene: TRBJ1-4
abundance: -
v_gene: TRBV13
CDR3nt: TGTGCCAGCAGTCAAAGCTGGGCTAATGAAAAACTGTTTTTT
CDR3aa: CASSQSWANEKLFF

len: 19
d_gene: -
j_gene: TRBJ2-6
abundance: few
v_gene: TRBV7-6
CDR3nt: TGTGCCAGCAGCTTACTTACGCCGGGACACCTCTCTGGGGCCAACGTCCTGACTTTC
CDR3aa: CASSLLTPGHLSGANVLTF

len: 15
d_gene: -
j_gene: TRBJ2-2
abundance: -
v_gene: TRBV6-5
CDR3nt: TGTGCCAGCACCCTTACAAGGTGGAACACCGGGGAGCTGTTTTTT
CDR3aa: CASTLTRWNTGELFF

len: 15
d_gene: TRBD2
j_gene: TRBJ2-7
abundance: few
v_gene: TRBV28
CDR3nt: TGTGCCAGCAGCTCCGTTAGCGGGAGGCGCTACGAGCAGTACTTC
CDR3aa: CASSSVSGRRYEQYF

len: 16
d_gene: -
j_gene: TRBJ2-2
abundance: once
v_gene: TRBV18
CDR3nt: TGTGCCAGCTCACCACCCCTGGGCGCGAACACCGGGGAGCTGTTTTTT
CDR3aa: CASSPPLGANTGELFF

len: 15
d_gene: TRBD1
j_gene: TRBJ2-1
abundance: -
v_gene: TRBV7-2
CDR3nt: TGTGCCAGCAGCTTAGCGGGACAGGGGAATAATGAGCAGTTCTTC
CDR3aa: CASSLAGQGNNEQFF

len: 12
d_gene: -
j_gene: TRBJ1-1
abundance: -
v_gene: TRBV29-1
CDR3nt: TGCAGCGTTGTTGAGGGGGTTGGTGAAGCTTTCTTT
CDR3aa: CSVVEGVGEAFF

len: 12
d_gene: -
j_gene: TRBJ1-2
abundance: -
v_gene: TRBV5-6
CDR3nt: TGTGCCAGCAGCGGCAGCTTTTATGGCTACACCTTC
CDR3aa: CASSGSFYGYTF

len: 13
d_gene: -
j_gene: TRBJ1-2
abundance: -
v_gene: TRBV30
CDR3nt: TGTGCCTGGAGTGTTAGGACATTGAGGGGCTACACCTTC
CDR3aa: CAWSVRTLRGYTF

len: 13
d_gene: -
j_gene: TRBJ1-1
abundance: -
v_gene: TRBV14
CDR3nt: TGTGCCAGCAGCCAAGGCCAGTACACTGAAGCTTTCTTT
CDR3aa: CASSQGQYTEAFF

len: 13
d_gene: -
j_gene: TRBJ1-3
abundance: -
v_gene: TRBV2
CDR3nt: TGTGCCAGCAGTCAGGGATCAGGAAACACCATATATTTT
CDR3aa: CASSQGSGNTIYF

len: 17
d_gene: TRBD1
j_gene: TRBJ2-4
abundance: few
v_gene: TRBV7-9
CDR3nt: TGTGCCACTTCCGGGACAGGGACCGCGGGGGCTAAAAACATTCAGTACTTC
CDR3aa: CATSGTGTAGAKNIQYF

len: 17
d_gene: -
j_gene: TRBJ2-6
abundance: -
v_gene: TRBV21-1
CDR3nt: TGTGCCAGCAGCAAAGGGGCTGAATGCTCTGGGGCCAACGTCCTGACTTTC
CDR3aa: CASSKGAECSGANVLTF

len: 14
d_gene: -
j_gene: TRBJ2-5
abundance: -
v_gene: TRBV6-1
CDR3nt: TGTGCCAGCAGTGAACGGGGTCCTTCAGAGACCCAGTACTTC
CDR3aa: CASSERGPSETQYF